This T cell receptor beta chain comes out of a study of blood T cell repertoires in COVID-19 (dated by TCRdb to about 2020). Notes on the research overall: Samples from collaborators originated in the United States, Italy and Spain and spanned both the acute and convalescent phases of COVID-19. The prospective study material was composed of cDNA or gDNA derived from T cells, B-cell-depleted T cells, or PBMCs. Subjects who had been exposed to COVID-19, were actively infected with it, or had recovered from it provided the deeply sampled blood TCRbeta repertoires that made up the dataset. A freely available public database, intended as a resource for researchers studying the immune response to SARS-CoV-2, is where the repertoires were released. Samples were obtained from the ongoing ImmuneRACE study (first 160 participants) and from 1,200 or so subjects provided by 6 global collaborators. A de-identified subject ID, COVID-19 status, age in years and sex were almost always included in the sample metadata. Where available, HLA class I and class II types were taken from metadata supplied by the sample provider and were not determined by assay-based typing. The research as a whole found: How much clinical and demographic metadata was included differed by source and by participant, and the metadata was provided uncurated.

Participants in the prospective study were aged about 18 to 95 years, lived in more than 20 United States geographic areas, and enrolled through a virtual design. In the prospective study, participants were assigned to cohorts based on the clinical history participants reported in a screening survey and a study questionnaire. In the prospective study, mobile phlebotomists collected whole blood, serum and a nasopharyngeal or oropharyngeal swab from each participant. Over an approximately 2-month period, participants in the prospective study had the option of providing additional blood draws and questionnaires. Before DNA extraction, blood samples from the prospective study were shipped at room temperature or frozen. Trimming takes 5 bases off V and 2 bases off J; junction bases not matched to a gene: 5. CDR1 and CDR2, looked up from the germline V gene, are SGDLS and YYNGEE. Reading from cysteine to phenylalanine, the CDR3 counts 15 amino acids. Here the CDR3 DNA is all that survives: 45 bases in frame from base 1.

Concerning this clone: The antigen this receptor binds is unknown. No base quality information exists; no much larger clone differs at one position.

TCRbeta CDR3 regions were amplified from genomic DNA using the immunoSEQ Assay, a bias-controlled multiplex PCR. On the study's bioinformatics: Nucleated cell counts per sample were estimated from amplification of reference gene primers within the assay. To quantify the absolute abundance of each unique TCRbeta CDR3 rearrangement, sequence reads were collapsed and filtered. For each sample, productive Simpson clonality was calculated as the square root of Simpson's diversity index over productive rearrangements. The immuneACCESS repertoire file appears here via TCRdb, limited to in-frame rearrangements. These files lack a portion of the clones; in checked studies, under half of the deficit traces to unresolved V genes, and the cause of the others is not known. For V, J and clone size, that table is used; D and trimming come from the DNA. In this sample the table shows nearly 250,000 clones, 85% of which occur a single time. The ten largest clones represent about 9.1% of the sample.

Sequencing used PBMCs or T cells enriched from blood (not recorded which). The V and J genes are TRBV9 and TRBJ2-2; 8 bases in the middle match TRBD1. The receptor was derived from a woman aged 45 to 65 with acute COVID-19. The CDR3 in this case is CASRKTGANTGELFF. The DNA sequence follows: TGTGCCAGCAGGAAGACAGGGGCCAACACCGGGGAGCTGTTTTTT.